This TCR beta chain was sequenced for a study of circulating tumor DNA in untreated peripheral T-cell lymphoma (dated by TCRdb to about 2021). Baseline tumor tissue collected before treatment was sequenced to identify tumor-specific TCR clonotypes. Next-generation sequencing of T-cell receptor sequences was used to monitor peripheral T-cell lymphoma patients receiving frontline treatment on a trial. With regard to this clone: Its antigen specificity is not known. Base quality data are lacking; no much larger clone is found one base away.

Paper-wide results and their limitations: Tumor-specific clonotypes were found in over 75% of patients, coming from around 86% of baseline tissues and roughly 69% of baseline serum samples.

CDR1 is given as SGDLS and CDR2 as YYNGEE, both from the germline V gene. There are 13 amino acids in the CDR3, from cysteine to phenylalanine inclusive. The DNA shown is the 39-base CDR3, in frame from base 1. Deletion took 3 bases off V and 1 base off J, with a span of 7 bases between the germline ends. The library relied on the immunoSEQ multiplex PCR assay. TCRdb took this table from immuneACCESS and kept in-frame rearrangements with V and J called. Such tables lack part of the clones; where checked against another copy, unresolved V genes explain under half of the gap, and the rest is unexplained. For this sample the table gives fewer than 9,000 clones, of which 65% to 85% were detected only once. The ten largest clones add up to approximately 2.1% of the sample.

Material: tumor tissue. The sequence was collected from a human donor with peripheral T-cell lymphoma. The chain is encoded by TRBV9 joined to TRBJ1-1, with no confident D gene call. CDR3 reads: CASSARPNTEAFF. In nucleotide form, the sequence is TGTGCCAGCAGCGCTCGCCCGAACACTGAAGCTTTCTTT.